The clone carrying this T cell receptor (beta chain) showed up just a few times. Antigen specificity is unknown. Treatment defined: oral pan-JAK inhibitor, 5-10 mg twice daily. The CDR3 is 15 residues long. J lost 6 bases, V lost 6 bases, and 11 bases had no gene match. The germline gives CDR1 LGHNA, CDR2 YSLEER. This specimen comes from a study of CD8+ T cells in alopecia areata. Background on the study: Among treated patients, oral tofacitinib was administered at 5 to 10 mg twice daily.

Whole-study results and caveats: Tofacitinib significantly decreased scalp clonality and expanded CD8+ clones among top 100. Alopecia totalis/universalis scalp especially showed more expanded CD8+ clones than normal scalp.

Extraction of RNA preceded its reverse transcription into cDNA, which served as the sequencing template. The data were produced by immunoSEQ multiplex PCR, yet TCRdb's version contains in-frame clones alone and is incomplete. Of about 270,000 clones detected, 60% appear once; the ten largest clones hold about 0.9%. The starting material was CD4+ T cells sorted from blood, obtained around week 54, from a patient treated with tofacitinib. The sequence came from a human donor with alopecia areata. The rearrangement links TRBV4-3 to TRBJ2-1, with 7 bases matching TRBD2. In nucleotides, the CDR3 is TGCGCCAGCAGTCCTGTCAGCGGGGATACCAATGAGCAGTTCTTC. This translates into CASSPVSGDTNEQFF.